One and the same sample provided the 11 T cell receptor beta chains below, sequenced in a study of beta chain features in type 1 diabetes. Since all of the isolated RNA was reverse transcribed, expressed TCRB transcripts were what got sequenced. Clones were read by immunoSEQ multiplex PCR, and TCRdb kept only the in-frame ones, dropping some. Of more than 150,000 clones in the sample, roughly 9.1% were seen once. The material sequenced was central memory CD4+ T cells from blood. The receptors come from a woman aged 18-29 years in good health.

This clone was recorded a few times. This chain connects TRBV15 to TRBJ2-2; no clear D gene. V was clipped by 0 bases and J by 1 base, with 6 bases between them. CDR1 is LNHNV and CDR2 is YYDKDF in the germline V gene (reference sequence). The CDR3 has 15 residues. CDR3 sequence: CATSRDGLNTGELFF. CDR3 nucleotides: TGTGCCACCAGCAGAGATGGGCTGAACACCGGGGAGCTGTTTTTT.

This clone was counted many times. This chain uses TRBV7-9 with TRBJ2-7; no clear D gene. The V gene lost 1 base and the J gene lost 0 bases, with 10 bases spanning the gap. This CDR3 is built from 15 residues. CDR1 and CDR2 from the germline V gene are SEHNR and FQNEAQ (reference sequence). The CDR3 loop is CASSLEAWSSYEQYF. The CDR3 DNA sequence: TGTGCCAGCAGCTTAGAGGCGTGGAGCTCCTACGAGCAGTACTTC.

This clone was counted a few times. The chain links TRBV30 to TRBJ1-2; tentative D call: TRBD1 (6 bases). From germline, CDR1 is GTSNPN and CDR2 SVGIG (reference sequence). With 4 bases removed from V and 1 base from J, the gap between germline ends came to 10 bases. The CDR3 is 13 amino acids. The CDR3 region has the DNA TGTGCCTGGAACCGGGACATTAACTATGGCTACACCTTC. It translates to CAWNRDINYGYTF. Full variable domain (missing parts from reference TRBV30 and TRBJ1-2): SQTIHQWPATLVQPVGSPLSLECTVEGTSNPNLYWYRQAAGRGLQLLFYSVGIGQISSEVPQNLSASRPQDRQFILSSKKLLLSDSGFYLCAWNRDINYGYTFGSGTRLTVV.

The chain joins TRBV27 to TRBJ2-5; 7 bases fit TRBD1. CDR1 is MNHEY, CDR2 SMNVEV, per germline (reference sequence). The CDR3 loop spans 15 amino acids. The V and J ends lost 6 bases and 3 bases, in that order; junction bases with no gene match: 10. CDR3 residues: CASSSLRDSKETQYF. CDR3 coding DNA: TGTGCCAGCAGCTCCCTAAGGGACAGTAAAGAGACCCAGTACTTC.

This clone was observed a few times. The rearrangement uses TRBV9 and TRBJ2-1; D unresolved. Germline CDR1 reads SGDLS; CDR2 reads YYNGEE. V lost 0 bases and J 11 bases, leaving 15 bases between the germline ends. The length of the CDR3 is 14 residues. The DNA of the CDR3 is TGTGCCAGCAGCGTAGCTACCCCGAGCGCGAAGCAGTTCTTC. It specifies CASSVATPSAKQFF.

This sequence joins TRBV7-2 and TRBJ2-2, with D possibly being TRBD1 (5 bases). In germline, CDR1 is SGHTA, CDR2 FQGNSA. Trimming removed 8 bases from V and 0 bases from J, with 10 bases in between. This CDR3 is built from 14 residues. The CDR3 spells CASPKGPNTGELFF. Written as DNA, the CDR3 is TGTGCCAGCCCCAAGGGGCCGAACACCGGGGAGCTGTTTTTT.

This clone was seen repeatedly, ten times or more. The chain employs TRBV29-1 and TRBJ2-5; 8 bases are a match to TRBD1. The CDR3 has 13 amino acids. J lost 2 bases, V lost 7 bases, and 6 bases had no gene match. CDR1 is SQVTM, CDR2 ANQGSEA, per germline. The CDR3: CSAPRTGQETQYF. The CDR3 region has the DNA TGCAGCGCCCCACGGACAGGGCAAGAGACCCAGTACTTC.

This sequence joins TRBV4-3 and TRBJ1-5; D is ambiguous. This CDR3 has 14 residues. Germline CDR1 and CDR2: LGHNA and YSLEER. V was pared by 4 bases and J by 5 bases, with 12 bases between. CDR3 DNA: TGCGCCAGCAGCCCCGGGTGGGGAGATCAGCCCCAGCATTTT. Residues: CASSPGWGDQPQHF.

This clone was recorded a few times. The gene calls are TRBV18 and TRBJ2-2, with TRBD2 identical over 7 bases. V lost 4 bases to trimming and J lost 0 bases; unmatched junction nucleotides: 5. This CDR3 spans 16 amino acids. Germline CDR1 is KGHSH and CDR2 is LQKENI. This chain's CDR3 is CASSLAGTTNTGELFF. CDR3 nucleotide sequence: TGTGCCAGCTCACTCGCCGGGACTACGAACACCGGGGAGCTGTTTTTT.

This clone was observed at least ten times. This chain joins TRBV9 and TRBJ2-5; tentative D call: TRBD1 (6 bases). V was cut by 9 bases and J by 3 bases, with 9 bases left in between. The CDR3 is made up of 11 amino acids. Germline lookup yields CDR1 SGDLS and CDR2 YYNGEE. In DNA, the CDR3 is TGTGCCACGAACAGGGAAGAGACCCAGTACTTC. This gives the protein CATNREETQYF.

The V call is TRBV19, the J call TRBJ2-7, with 8 bases fitting TRBD1. V trimming: 2 bases; J trimming: 4 bases; junction bases outside the gene matches: 4. CDR1 is LNHDA and CDR2 is SQIVND in the germline V gene (reference sequence). This CDR3 region has 14 residues. The CDR3 region is CASSIRTGNYEQYF. CDR3 in DNA: TGTGCCAGTAGTATAAGGACAGGGAATTACGAGCAGTACTTC.